This passage covers 30 T cell receptor beta chains from one sample sequenced in a study of blood T cell repertoires in COVID-19 (TCRdb year 2020). The library came from the immunoSEQ multiplex PCR assay. The table was pulled from immuneACCESS by TCRdb, which kept in-frame rearrangements only. Such tables lose some clones; where checked, under half of the loss comes from unresolved V genes, and the rest has no known cause. This sample lists about 72,000 clones; 82% were detected once. Around 19% of the sample rests with the top ten. The source material was peripheral blood. These receptors originate from a human donor in a cohort sampled during active COVID-19.

The chain is built from TRBV2 and TRBJ2-7; a possible D gene is TRBD2 (5 bases). The CDR3 is 14 amino acids. Trimming pared 4 bases from V and 2 bases from J, leaving 12 bases between. Germline V CDR1 and CDR2: SNHLY, FYNNEI. As DNA, the CDR3 is TGTGCCAGCAGTGCGGGATCCCTCACCTACGAGCAGTACTTC. Residues: CASSAGSLTYEQYF. The full variable domain, its missing parts supplied by reference TRBV2 and TRBJ2-7, is EPEVTQTPSHQVTQMGQEVILRCVPISNHLYFYWYRQILGQKVEFLVSFYNNEISEKSEIFDDQFSVERPDGSNFTLKIRSTKLEDSAMYFCASSAGSLTYEQYFGPGTRLTVT.

V and J are TRBV15 and TRBJ2-7, with D possibly matching TRBD2 (5 bases). V dropped 1 base and J dropped 2 bases, with 15 bases sitting between them. Germline assignment: CDR1 LNHNV and CDR2 YYDKDF (reference sequence). The CDR3 sequence is 16 residues long. The CDR3 loop reads CATSRARTALTYEQYF. DNA of the CDR3: TGTGCCACCAGCAGAGCGAGGACTGCACTTACCTACGAGCAGTACTTC.

The V gene is TRBV5-1, the J gene TRBJ1-2; 10 nucleotides align to TRBD1. V was clipped by 0 bases and J by 6 bases; unmatched bases: 8. This CDR3 comprises 16 residues. Per the germline V gene, CDR1 is SGHRS and CDR2 is YFSETQ. CDR3 bases: TGCGCCAGCAGCTTGGGAATGGAGACAGGGGGCCATGGCTACACCTTC. Translation: CASSLGMETGGHGYTF. Drawing the rest from reference TRBV5-1 and TRBJ1-2, the complete variable domain is KAGVTQTPRYLIKTRGQQVTLSCSPISGHRSVSWYQQTPGQGLQFLFEYFSETQRNKGNFPGRFSGRQFSNSRSEMNVSTLELGDSALYLCASSLGMETGGHGYTFGSGTRLTVV.

This rearrangement joins TRBV5-1 to TRBJ1-1, with D unresolved. CDR1 SGHRS and CDR2 YFSETQ come from the germline V gene. CDR3 size: 13 residues. V was shortened by 0 bases and J by 5 bases, with 8 bases between the two germline ends. The CDR3 bases are TGCGCCAGCAGCTTGGACGACATGACTGAAGCTTTCTTT. As protein: CASSLDDMTEAFF. Complete variable domain (other parts from reference TRBV5-1 and TRBJ1-1): KAGVTQTPRYLIKTRGQQVTLSCSPISGHRSVSWYQQTPGQGLQFLFEYFSETQRNKGNFPGRFSGRQFSNSRSEMNVSTLELGDSALYLCASSLDDMTEAFFGQGTRLTVV.

This clone was found a few times. The V gene is TRBV11-2, the J gene TRBJ2-6; D remains ambiguous. The V gene lost 10 bases and the J gene lost 5 bases, with 12 bases spanning the gap. There are 13 residues in the CDR3. CDR1 SGHAT and CDR2 FQNNGV come from the germline V gene. CDR3 nucleotides: TGTGCCACCAGAGACTCCTGGGCCAACGTCCTGACTTTC. This sequence encodes CATRDSWANVLTF.

The count of this clone is one. This chain links TRBV7-8 with TRBJ1-2, with TRBD1 identical over 8 bases. Germline V gives CDR1 SGHVS, CDR2 FQNEAQ. The CDR3 sequence is 13 residues long. V dropped 4 bases and J dropped 5; count of bases not matched to a gene: 3. CDR3 protein: CASSSDREYGYTF. The CDR3 nucleotides read TGTGCCAGCAGCTCGGACAGGGAATATGGCTACACCTTC. The full variable domain, completed using reference TRBV7-8 and TRBJ1-2, is GAGVSQSPRYKVAKRGQDVALRCDPISGHVSLFWYQQALGQGPEFLTYFQNEAQLDKSGLPSDRFFAERPEGSVSTLKIQRTQQEDSAVYLCASSSDREYGYTFGSGTRLTVV.

The gene calls are TRBV7-2 and TRBJ1-1; D perhaps matches TRBD1 (5 bases). This CDR3 contains 12 residues. V lost 1 base and J 10 bases, leaving 10 bases between the germline ends. Germline CDR1 SGHTA, CDR2 FQGNSA. CDR3 nucleotides: TGTGCCAGCAGCTTAGGGGGCGCTAGAGCTTTCTTT. Protein: CASSLGGARAFF. The entire variable domain, with the rest obtained from reference TRBV7-2 and TRBJ1-1, is as follows: GAGVSQSPSNKVTEKGKDVELRCDPISGHTALYWYRQSLGQGLEFLIYFQGNSAPDKSGLPSDRFSAERTGGSVSTLTIQRTQQEDSAVYLCASSLGGARAFFGQGTRLTVV.

The chain carries TRBV6-5 and TRBJ1-4; no firm D call. In germline, CDR1 is MNHEY, CDR2 SVGAGI. The germline V and J ends were trimmed by 0 bases and 4 bases, with 9 bases remaining between them. This CDR3 spans 15 amino acids. The CDR3 protein is CASSYSLSLNEKLFF. In DNA, the CDR3 is TGTGCCAGCAGTTACTCACTATCGCTTAATGAAAAACTGTTTTTT.

This chain links TRBV30 with TRBJ1-3, with 8 bases matching TRBD1. This CDR3 has 14 amino acids. J was trimmed by 2 bases and V by 6 bases; bases with no gene match: 6. The germline V gene has CDR1 GTSNPN and CDR2 SVGIG (reference sequence). For the CDR3, the DNA is TGTGCCTGTTTTCAACAGGGGGCTGGAAACACCATATATTTT. Its translation: CACFQQGAGNTIYF.

This clone showed up just a few times. The CDR3 protein is CASSFVNGGLYF. Written as DNA, the CDR3 is TGTGCCAGCAGTTTCGTTAACGGCGGCTTATATTTT. V and J are TRBV12-3 or TRBV12-4 and TRBJ1-3; D is unresolved. CDR3 length: 12 amino acids. Trimming took off 3 bases at V and 14 bases at J, with 14 bases between the two ends.

V gene TRBV7-9 combines with J gene TRBJ1-1; D remains unclear. The V gene's germline CDR1 is SEHNR and CDR2 FQNEAQ (reference sequence). V lost 4 bases and J 9 bases, leaving 18 bases between the germline ends. The CDR3 sequence is 14 residues long. The DNA of the CDR3 is TGTGCCAGCAGCTCTCTCGCGTCCGATCGAAAAGCTTTCTTT. Encoded protein: CASSSLASDRKAFF. The full variable domain, in which reference TRBV7-9 and TRBJ1-1 provide the parts outside the CDR3, is DTGVSQNPRHKITKRGQNVTFRCDPISEHNRLYWYRQTLGQGPEFLTYFQNEAQLEKSRLLSDRFSAERPKGSFSTLEIQRTEQGDSAMYLCASSSLASDRKAFFGQGTRLTVV.

The chain's CDR3 is CASSVQGRRTEAFF. For the CDR3, the DNA is TGTGCCAGCAGCGTACAGGGACGACGGACTGAAGCTTTCTTT. The chain has TRBV11-2 and TRBJ1-1, with D perhaps matching TRBD1 (6 bases). The germline gives CDR1 SGHAT, CDR2 FQNNGV. The CDR3 is 14 residues long. V lost 5 bases and J 5 bases, leaving 15 bases between the germline ends.

CDR3 region: CASSLDRGGALHF. In DNA, the CDR3 is TGTGCCAGCAGCTTGGACAGGGGAGGAGCCCTCCACTTT. The gene calls are TRBV7-7 and TRBJ1-6, with 9 bases lining up with TRBD1. The CDR3 runs to 13 residues. J gave up 14 bases and V 3 bases, and 5 bases lay outside the gene matches. Germline CDR1 SSHAT, CDR2 FNYEAQ (reference sequence).

The chain joins TRBV11-2 to TRBJ2-1; 8 bases match TRBD1. This CDR3 comprises 16 residues. Per germline, CDR1 SGHAT and CDR2 FQNNGV. The V and J ends lost 5 bases and 8 bases, in that order; junction bases with no gene match: 14. CDR3 sequence: CASSPVGRTGQYEQFF. In nucleotides, the CDR3 is TGTGCCAGCAGCCCAGTTGGGAGGACAGGGCAATATGAGCAGTTCTTC.

The gene calls are TRBV20-1 and TRBJ2-2, with 7 nucleotides matching TRBD1. The CDR3 runs 14 residues. Germline CDR1 and CDR2: DFQATT and SNEGSKA (reference sequence). V was clipped by 6 bases and J by 4 bases; unmatched bases: 8. CDR3 protein: CSASRQGPTGELFF. The CDR3 DNA reads as TGCAGTGCCAGTAGACAGGGCCCCACCGGGGAGCTGTTTTTT.

The chain employs TRBV5-6 and TRBJ2-7; D unresolved. The V end was cut by 4 bases, the J end by 5 bases, with 16 bases between. The CDR3 is 14 residues long. Per germline, CDR1 SGHDT and CDR2 YYEEEE. Here the CDR3 DNA reads TGTGCCAGCAGCACCGACTCCCGCGTCCACGAGCAGTACTTC. Its protein product is CASSTDSRVHEQYF.

In its sample, this clone was seen once. V is TRBV19 and J is TRBJ2-2; possible D gene TRBD2, 6 bases. The CDR3 is 14 amino acids. Germline CDR1 and CDR2: LNHDA and SQIVND (reference sequence). Deletions cut 4 bases from V and 4 bases from J, with 10 bases between. The CDR3 reads CASSKLGGTGELFF. The CDR3 coding sequence is TGTGCCAGTAGTAAGCTGGGGGGCACCGGGGAGCTGTTTTTT.

V is TRBV11-1 and J is TRBJ2-5, with a possible D match to TRBD1 (6 bases). In germline, CDR1 is SGHAT, CDR2 FQDESV (reference sequence). V lost 4 bases, J lost 5 bases, and 11 bases lay in between. The CDR3 spans 13 residues. The CDR3 sequence is CASSYAGAETQYF. CDR3 in DNA: TGTGCCAGCAGCTACGCAGGGGCGGAGACCCAGTACTTC.

CDR3 protein: CASSANGGNYNEQFF. CDR3 nucleotide sequence: TGTGCCAGCAGCGCGAACGGGGGGAACTACAATGAGCAGTTCTTC. The gene calls are TRBV5-4 and TRBJ2-1; 7 nucleotides match TRBD2. The CDR3 length is 15 residues. With 4 bases clipped from V and 3 bases from J, the junction kept 7 bases outside the gene matches. Germline CDR1 reads SGHNT; CDR2 reads YYREEE (reference sequence).

The chain carries TRBV10-3 and TRBJ2-3; 11 positions match TRBD2. CDR1 is ENHRY, CDR2 SYGVKD, per germline. Trimming cost V 2 bases and J 5 bases; bases outside gene matches: 6. The CDR3 runs to 16 residues. The CDR3, as DNA: TGTGCCATCAGTGAGGTCGCTAGCGGGGGGATAGATACGCAGTATTTT. Encoded protein: CAISEVASGGIDTQYF.

The J gene is TRBJ2-6, the V gene TRBV7-8; D is undetermined. Trimming took 5 bases from V and 0 from J, leaving 8 bases between them. The CDR3 consists of 15 residues. Germline lookup yields CDR1 SGHVS and CDR2 FQNEAQ. CDR3 residues: CASSRYYSGANVLTF. For the CDR3, the DNA is TGTGCCAGCAGCCGTTATTACTCTGGGGCCAACGTCCTGACTTTC.

The gene calls are TRBV29-1 and TRBJ2-7; 7 nucleotides agree with TRBD1. The CDR3 extends over 13 amino acids. The germline V gene encodes CDR1 SQVTM and CDR2 ANQGSEA. J lost 3 bases, V lost 7 bases, and 9 bases had no gene match. The CDR3 nucleotides are TGCAGCGCCGTTTGGGCAGGGGGCTACGAGCAGTACTTC. Translation: CSAVWAGGYEQYF.

The chain links TRBV7-6 to TRBJ2-7; 7 nucleotides match TRBD1. The germline CDR1 and CDR2 sequences are SGHVS and FNYEAQ. V shed 4 bases, J shed 6 bases, and the junction held 3 bases outside the gene matches. This CDR3 spans 12 amino acids. CDR3: CASSSQGVEQYF. The CDR3, as DNA: TGTGCCAGCAGCTCCCAGGGGGTCGAGCAGTACTTC.

This clone occurred once. The chain is built from TRBV19 and TRBJ1-3; D is unclear. Germline CDR1 is LNHDA and CDR2 is SQIVND (reference sequence). CDR3 length: 11 residues. V lost 7 bases and J lost 3, with 4 bases in between. CDR3 protein: CASMYGNTIYF. For the CDR3, the DNA is TGTGCCAGTATGTATGGAAACACCATATATTTT.

The genes are TRBV5-1 and TRBJ2-7; 13 nucleotides match TRBD2. The CDR3 has 18 residues. CDR1 is SGHRS and CDR2 is YFSETQ in the germline V gene. V gave up 2 bases and J gave up 4 bases; unmatched junction bases: 12. The CDR3 here is CASSLSTSGGYFPYEQYF. CDR3 DNA sequence: TGCGCCAGCAGCTTATCGACTAGCGGGGGGTACTTTCCTTACGAGCAGTACTTC.

This chain joins TRBV19 and TRBJ1-5; D gene unclear. The CDR3 sequence is 13 residues long. V was pared by 2 bases and J by 7 bases, with 9 bases between. Germline V gives CDR1 LNHDA, CDR2 SQIVND (reference sequence). The CDR3 sequence: CASSIRENQPQHF. The CDR3 nucleotides read TGTGCCAGTAGTATACGGGAGAACCAGCCCCAGCATTTT.

This chain uses TRBV2 with TRBJ2-5; D perhaps matches TRBD1 (6 bases). The CDR3 is made up of 15 amino acids. The V gene lost 6 bases and the J gene lost 0 bases, with 14 bases spanning the gap. CDR1 is SNHLY, CDR2 FYNNEI, per germline. The chain's CDR3 is CASRVDTGNQETQYF. In DNA form, the CDR3 reads TGTGCCAGCAGGGTGGACACAGGGAACCAAGAGACCCAGTACTTC.

This sequence joins TRBV11-2 and TRBJ1-3; tentatively, D is TRBD1 (6 bases). Germline V gene sequence: CDR1 SGHAT, CDR2 FQNNGV. The CDR3 sequence is 15 residues long. Trimming left V 4 bases short and J 1 base short, with 11 bases between. The CDR3 coding sequence is TGTGCCAGCAGCTCTACAGGGTTTTCTGGAAACACCATATATTTT. Its translation is CASSSTGFSGNTIYF.

The genes are TRBV7-6 and TRBJ2-7; D is possibly TRBD2 (6 bases). The CDR3 covers 15 residues. The ends were cut back, 5 bases at V and 1 base at J, with 15 bases in the middle. Germline CDR1 and CDR2: SGHVS and FNYEAQ. DNA of the CDR3: TGTGCCAGCAGCCGCTTCCCGGGAGCTTCCTACGAGCAGTACTTC. It specifies CASSRFPGASYEQYF.

This clone came up a few times. The V gene is TRBV10-1, the J gene TRBJ1-3, with D possibly matching TRBD1 (5 bases). This CDR3 region has 13 residues. Trimming left V 9 bases short and J 0 bases short, with 9 bases between. CDR1 and CDR2 (germline): WNHNN, SYGVQD (reference sequence). As DNA, the CDR3 is TGCGCCAGTCGACAGAACTCTGGAAACACCATATATTTT. It encodes CASRQNSGNTIYF.